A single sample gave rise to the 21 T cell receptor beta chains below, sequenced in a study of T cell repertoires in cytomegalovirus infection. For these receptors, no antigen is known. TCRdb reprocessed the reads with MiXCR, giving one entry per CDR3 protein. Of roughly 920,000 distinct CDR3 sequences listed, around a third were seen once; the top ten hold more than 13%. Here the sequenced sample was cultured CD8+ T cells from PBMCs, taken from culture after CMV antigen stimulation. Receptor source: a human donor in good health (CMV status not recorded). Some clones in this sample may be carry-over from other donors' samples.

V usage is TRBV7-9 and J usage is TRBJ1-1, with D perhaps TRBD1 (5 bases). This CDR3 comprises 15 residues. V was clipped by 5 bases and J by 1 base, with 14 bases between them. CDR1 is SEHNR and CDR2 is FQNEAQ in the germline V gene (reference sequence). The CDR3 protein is CASSEIQGANTEAFF. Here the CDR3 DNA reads TGTGCCAGCAGCGAAATCCAGGGAGCGAACACTGAAGCTTTCTTT.

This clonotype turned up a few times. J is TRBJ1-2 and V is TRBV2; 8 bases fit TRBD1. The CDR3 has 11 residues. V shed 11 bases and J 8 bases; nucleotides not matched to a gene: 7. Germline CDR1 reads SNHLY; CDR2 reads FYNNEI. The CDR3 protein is CAARTGLGYTF. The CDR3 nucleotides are TGTGCCGCACGGACAGGGTTGGGCTACACCTTC.

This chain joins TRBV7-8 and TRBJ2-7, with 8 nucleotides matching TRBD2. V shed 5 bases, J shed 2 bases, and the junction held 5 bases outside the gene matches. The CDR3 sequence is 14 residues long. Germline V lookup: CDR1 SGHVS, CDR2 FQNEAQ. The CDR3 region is CASSPGGRAYEQYV. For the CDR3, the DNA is TGTGCCAGCAGCCCGGGGGGGAGAGCCTACGAGCAGTACGTC.

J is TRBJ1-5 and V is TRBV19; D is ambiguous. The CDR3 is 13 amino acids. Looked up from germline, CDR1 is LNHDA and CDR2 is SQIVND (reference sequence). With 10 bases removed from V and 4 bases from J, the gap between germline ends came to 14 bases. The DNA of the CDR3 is TGTGCCACCCGGGATGGTCCTAATCAGCCCCAGCATTTT. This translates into CATRDGPNQPQHF.

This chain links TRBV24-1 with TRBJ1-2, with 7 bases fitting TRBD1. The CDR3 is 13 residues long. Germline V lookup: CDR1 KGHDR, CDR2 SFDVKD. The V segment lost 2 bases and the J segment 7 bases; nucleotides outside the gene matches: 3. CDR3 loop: CATSDSDRVGYTF. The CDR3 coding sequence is TGTGCCACCAGTGATTCCGACAGGGTTGGCTACACCTTC.

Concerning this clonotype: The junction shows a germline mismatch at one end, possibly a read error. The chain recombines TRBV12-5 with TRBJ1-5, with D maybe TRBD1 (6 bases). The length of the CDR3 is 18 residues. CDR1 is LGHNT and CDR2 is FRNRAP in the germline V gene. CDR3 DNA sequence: TGTACTAGTGGTCCTGGCGGCAGGGGTGGACGGAGCAATCAGCCCCAGCATTTT. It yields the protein CTSGPGGRGGRSNQPQHF. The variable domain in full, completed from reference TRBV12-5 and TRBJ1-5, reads DARVTQTPRHKVTEMGQEVTMRCQPILGHNTVFWYRQTMMQGLELLAYFRNRAPLDDSGMPKDRFSAEMPDATLATLKIQPSEPRDSAVYFCTSGPGGRGGRSNQPQHFGDGTRLSIL.

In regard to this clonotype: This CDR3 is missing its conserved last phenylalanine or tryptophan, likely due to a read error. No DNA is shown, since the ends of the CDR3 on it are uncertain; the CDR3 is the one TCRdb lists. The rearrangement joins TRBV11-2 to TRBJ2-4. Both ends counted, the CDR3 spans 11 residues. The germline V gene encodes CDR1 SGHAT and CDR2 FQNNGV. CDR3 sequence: CASSLVFTVGI.

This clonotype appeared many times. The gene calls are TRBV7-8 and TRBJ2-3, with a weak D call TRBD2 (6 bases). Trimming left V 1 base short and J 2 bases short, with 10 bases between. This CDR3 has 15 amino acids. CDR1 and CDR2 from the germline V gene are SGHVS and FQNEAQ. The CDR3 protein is CASSLVWTTTDTQYF. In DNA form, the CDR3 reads TGTGCCAGCAGCTTAGTGTGGACTACCACAGATACGCAGTATTTT.

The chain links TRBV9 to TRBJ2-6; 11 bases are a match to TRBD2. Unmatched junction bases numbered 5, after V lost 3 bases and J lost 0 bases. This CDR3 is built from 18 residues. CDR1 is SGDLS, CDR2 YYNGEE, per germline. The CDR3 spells CASSAGGTSGSGANVLTF. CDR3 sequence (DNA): TGTGCCAGCAGCGCTGGGGGGACTAGCGGCTCTGGGGCCAACGTCCTGACTTTC.

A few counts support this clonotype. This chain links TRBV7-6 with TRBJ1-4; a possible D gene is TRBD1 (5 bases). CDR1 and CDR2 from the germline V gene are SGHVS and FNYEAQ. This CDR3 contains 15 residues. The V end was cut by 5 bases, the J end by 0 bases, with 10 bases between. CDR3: CASSRTYATNEKLFF. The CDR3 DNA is TGTGCCAGCAGCCGGACATACGCAACTAATGAAAAACTGTTTTTT.

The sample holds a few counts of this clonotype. CDR3 amino acids: CASSQPGTNNEQFF. DNA for the CDR3: TGCGCCAGCAGCCAACCCGGGACTAATAATGAGCAGTTCTTC. The rearrangement uses TRBV4-1 and TRBJ2-1; 7 bases fit TRBD2. Germline V gene data show CDR1 as MGHRA and CDR2 as YSYEKL. V lost 2 bases and J lost 7; bases outside the gene matches: 5. This CDR3 comprises 14 residues.

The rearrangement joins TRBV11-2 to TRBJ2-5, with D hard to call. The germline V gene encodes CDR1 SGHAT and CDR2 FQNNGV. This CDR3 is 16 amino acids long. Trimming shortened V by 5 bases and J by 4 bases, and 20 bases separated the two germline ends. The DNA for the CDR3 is TGTGCCAGCAGCCCTGGGCAGTCCCTATTATCAGAGACCCAGTACTTC. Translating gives CASSPGQSLLSETQYF.

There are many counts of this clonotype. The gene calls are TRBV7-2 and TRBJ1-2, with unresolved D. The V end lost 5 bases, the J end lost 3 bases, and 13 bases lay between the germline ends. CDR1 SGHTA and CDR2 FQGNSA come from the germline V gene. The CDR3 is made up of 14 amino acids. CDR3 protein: CASSPRRQDYGYTF. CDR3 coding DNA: TGTGCCAGCAGCCCGCGAAGGCAAGACTATGGCTACACCTTC. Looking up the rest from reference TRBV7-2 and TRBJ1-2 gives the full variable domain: GAGVSQSPSNKVTEKGKDVELRCDPISGHTALYWYRQSLGQGLEFLIYFQGNSAPDKSGLPSDRFSAERTGGSVSTLTIQRTQQEDSAVYLCASSPRRQDYGYTFGSGTRLTVV.

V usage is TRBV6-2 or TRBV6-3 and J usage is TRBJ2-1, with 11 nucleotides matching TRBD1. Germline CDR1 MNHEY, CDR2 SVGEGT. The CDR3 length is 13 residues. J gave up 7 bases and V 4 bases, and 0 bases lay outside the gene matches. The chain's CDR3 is CASSWDRGNEQFF. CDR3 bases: TGTGCCAGCAGTTGGGACAGGGGGAATGAGCAGTTCTTC.

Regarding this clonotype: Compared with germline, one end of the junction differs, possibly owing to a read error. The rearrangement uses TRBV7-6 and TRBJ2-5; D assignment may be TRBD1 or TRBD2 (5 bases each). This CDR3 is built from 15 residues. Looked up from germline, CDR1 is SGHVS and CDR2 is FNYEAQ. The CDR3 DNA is TGTGCCAGCAACTTAGATGGGGGTGAACAAGAGACCCAGTACTTC. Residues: CASNLDGGEQETQYF.

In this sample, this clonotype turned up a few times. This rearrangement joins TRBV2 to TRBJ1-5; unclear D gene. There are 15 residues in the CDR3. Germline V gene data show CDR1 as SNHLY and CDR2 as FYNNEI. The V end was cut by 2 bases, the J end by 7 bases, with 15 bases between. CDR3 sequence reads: CASSESLSRQQPQHF. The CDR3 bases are TGTGCCAGCAGTGAAAGTCTTTCCCGGCAACAGCCCCAGCATTTT. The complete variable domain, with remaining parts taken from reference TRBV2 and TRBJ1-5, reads EPEVTQTPSHQVTQMGQEVILRCVPISNHLYFYWYRQILGQKVEFLVSFYNNEISEKSEIFDDQFSVERPDGSNFTLKIRSTKLEDSAMYFCASSESLSRQQPQHFGDGTRLSIL.

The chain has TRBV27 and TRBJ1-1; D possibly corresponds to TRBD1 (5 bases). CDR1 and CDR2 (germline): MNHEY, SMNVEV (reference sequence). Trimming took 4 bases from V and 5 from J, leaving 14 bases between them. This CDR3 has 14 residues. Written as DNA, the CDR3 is TGTGCCAGCAGTTACGGACCCCGGGGGACTGAAGCTTTCTTT. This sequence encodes CASSYGPRGTEAFF.

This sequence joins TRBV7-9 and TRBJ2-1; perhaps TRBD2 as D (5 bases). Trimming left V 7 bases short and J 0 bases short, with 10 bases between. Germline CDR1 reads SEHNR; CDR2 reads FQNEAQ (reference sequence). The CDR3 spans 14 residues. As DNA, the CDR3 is TGTGCCAGCACGGCGGGCGCCTCCTACAATGAGCAGTTCTTC. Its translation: CASTAGASYNEQFF.

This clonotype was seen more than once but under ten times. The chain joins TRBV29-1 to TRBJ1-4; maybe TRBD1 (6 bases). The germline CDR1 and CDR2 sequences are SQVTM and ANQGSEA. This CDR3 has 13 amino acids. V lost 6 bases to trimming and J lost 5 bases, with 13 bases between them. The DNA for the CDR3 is TGCAGCGTATCGACAGGTCTGAATGAAAAACTGTTTTTT. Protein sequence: CSVSTGLNEKLFF.

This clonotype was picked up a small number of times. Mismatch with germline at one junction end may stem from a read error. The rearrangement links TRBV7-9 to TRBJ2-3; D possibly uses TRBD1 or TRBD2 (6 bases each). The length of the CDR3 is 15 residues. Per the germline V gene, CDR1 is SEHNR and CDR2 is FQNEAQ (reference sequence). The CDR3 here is CASSFSGASSDTQYF. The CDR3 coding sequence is TGTGCCAGCAGCTTCTCGGGGGCCTCATCAGACACGCAGTATTTT. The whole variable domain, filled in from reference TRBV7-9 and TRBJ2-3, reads DTGVSQNPRHKITKRGQNVTFRCDPISEHNRLYWYRQTLGQGPEFLTYFQNEAQLEKSRLLSDRFSAERPKGSFSTLEIQRTEQGDSAMYLCASSFSGASSDTQYFGPGTRLTVL.

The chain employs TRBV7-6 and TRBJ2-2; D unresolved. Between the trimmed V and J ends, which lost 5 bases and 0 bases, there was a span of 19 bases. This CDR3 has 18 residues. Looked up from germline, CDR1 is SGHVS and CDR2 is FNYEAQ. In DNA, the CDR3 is TGTGCCAGCAGCCCCGACACTTACAGTTCCGCGAACACCGGGGAGCTGTTTTTT. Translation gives CASSPDTYSSANTGELFF.